Included here is one T cell receptor (beta chain) sequence, with context. The CDR3 has 13 amino acids. The V gene lost 4 bases and the J gene lost 5 bases, with 9 bases spanning the gap. In germline, CDR1 is MNHEY, CDR2 SMNVEV (reference sequence). The data stem from a study of blood T cell repertoires in COVID-19. Authors' data handling: For nucleated cells, counts were estimated from reference gene primer amplification. TCRdb's copy holds only in-frame clones and misses some; the assay was immunoSEQ multiplex PCR. V and J calls and clone size are copied from that table; D and trimming were computed from the DNA. This sample has 250,000 to 350,000 clones, with approximately 90% found just once.

This TCR came from a man aged 25 to 40 with acute or convalescent COVID-19. Sequencing used peripheral blood. The chain joins TRBV27 to TRBJ1-3; the D gene is possibly TRBD1 (6 bases). As DNA, the CDR3 is TGTGCCAGCAGTTCCCAGGGGAGAAACACCATATATTTT. This codes for CASSSQGRNTIYF.